This TCR beta chain appears in the sequencing data of a study of blood T cell repertoires in COVID-19. This CDR3 comprises 14 residues. The ends were cut back, 0 bases at V and 4 bases at J, with 10 bases in the middle. Germline CDR1 SGHRS, CDR2 YFSETQ. Clones were read by immunoSEQ multiplex PCR, and TCRdb kept only the in-frame ones, dropping some. The sample yields about 180,000 clones, 75% to 90% seen once. Sample: PBMCs or T cells enriched from blood (not recorded which). The origin of this receptor is a man aged 40-49 years who had recovered from COVID-19. The chain has TRBV5-1 and TRBJ1-2; D perhaps matches TRBD1 (5 bases). In DNA, the CDR3 is TGCGCCAGCAGCTTGGCTCAGGGTAGCTATGGCTACACCTTC. It encodes CASSLAQGSYGYTF.